Listed below are T cell receptor beta chains from one sample, sequenced in a study of OX40 agonist ivuxolimab in advanced cancers. The method was immunoSEQ multiplex PCR; TCRdb's version includes in-frame clones alone and lacks a portion of them. The sample yields roughly 70,000 clones, 70% to 90% seen once. The source material was CD4+ or CD8+ T cells sorted from blood, sampled in a trial of the OX40 agonist ivuxolimab. The origin of the receptors is an adult with an advanced solid tumor such as melanoma, head and neck, liver or kidney cancer. The CDR3 runs from the conserved cysteine through the conserved F or W. A D gene is named only where the DNA matches it firmly. The size field is filled for only some rows; it gives once, few, many or a size class.

J: TRBJ2-1; size: NA; length: 15; V: TRBV6-1; D: TRBD2; CDR3: CASSPGTSGRHEQFF; DNA: TGTGCCAGCAGCCCCGGGACTAGCGGGAGACATGAGCAGTTCTTC
J: TRBJ1-1; size: NA; length: 13; V: TRBV2; D: NA; CDR3: CASSVTLNTEAFF; DNA: TGTGCCAGCAGCGTCACCCTGAACACTGAAGCTTTCTTT
J: TRBJ2-2; size: NA; length: 18; V: TRBV7-8; D: TRBD1; CDR3: CASSTGLGDSKNTGELFF; DNA: TGTGCCAGCTCGACGGGCCTGGGGGACAGTAAAAACACCGGGGAGCTGTTTTTT
J: TRBJ1-5; size: NA; length: 15; V: TRBV6-1; D: NA; CDR3: CASSGTTGLNQPQHF; DNA: TGTGCCAGCAGTGGGACGACAGGTCTCAATCAGCCCCAGCATTTT
J: TRBJ1-2; size: NA; length: 14; V: TRBV5-1; D: NA; CDR3: CASSFGPGSYGYTF; DNA: TGCGCCAGCAGCTTCGGACCGGGATCCTATGGCTACACCTTC
J: TRBJ2-7; size: NA; length: 11; V: TRBV6-8; D: NA; CDR3: CASRSQNEQYF; DNA: TGTGCCAGCAGGAGCCAGAACGAGCAGTACTTC
J: TRBJ1-1; size: NA; length: 14; V: TRBV5-5; D: NA; CDR3: CASTSRYGNTEAFF; DNA: TGTGCCAGCACTTCTCGTTATGGAAACACTGAAGCTTTCTTT
J: TRBJ1-2; size: NA; length: 12; V: TRBV7-6; D: NA; CDR3: CASSSDRGHYTF; DNA: TGTGCCAGCAGCTCGGACAGAGGACACTACACCTTC
J: TRBJ1-1; size: NA; length: 13; V: TRBV19; D: NA; CDR3: CASSIGGATEAFF; DNA: TGTGCCAGTAGTATAGGGGGGGCCACTGAAGCTTTCTTT
J: TRBJ2-7; size: NA; length: 14; V: TRBV9; D: NA; CDR3: CASSRRDSAYEQYF; DNA: TGTGCCAGCAGCCGCCGGGACTCCGCCTACGAGCAGTACTTC
J: TRBJ1-2; size: many; length: 16; V: TRBV6-4; D: NA; CDR3: CASSEPKGGGDYGYTF; DNA: TGTGCCAGCAGTGAACCAAAAGGAGGGGGTGACTATGGCTACACCTTC
J: TRBJ2-3; size: NA; length: 13; V: TRBV21-1; D: NA; CDR3: CASRLAGGDTQYF; DNA: TGTGCCAGCAGGCTAGCGGGAGGGGATACGCAGTATTTT
J: TRBJ2-1; size: NA; length: 14; V: TRBV10-1; D: NA; CDR3: CASSEGGRVREQFF; DNA: TGCGCCAGCAGTGAGGGGGGCAGGGTTCGTGAGCAGTTCTTC
J: TRBJ2-3; size: NA; length: 17; V: TRBV7-9; D: NA; CDR3: CASSLVSGGVSTDTQYF; DNA: TGTGCCAGCAGCTTAGTATCGGGCGGAGTAAGCACAGATACGCAGTATTTT
J: TRBJ2-1; size: NA; length: 16; V: TRBV5-1; D: NA; CDR3: CASSSQGDSSYNEQFF; DNA: TGCGCCAGCAGCTCCCAGGGCGATAGCTCCTACAATGAGCAGTTCTTC
J: TRBJ2-7; size: NA; length: 15; V: TRBV7-9; D: TRBD1; CDR3: CASSPTGNRLYEQYF; DNA: TGTGCCAGCAGCCCGACAGGGAACCGACTCTACGAGCAGTACTTC
J: TRBJ2-1; size: medium-sized; length: 11; V: TRBV2; D: NA; CDR3: CASSYFDEQFF; DNA: TGTGCCAGCAGTTATTTCGATGAGCAGTTCTTC
J: TRBJ2-7; size: NA; length: 15; V: TRBV4-2; D: NA; CDR3: CASSQEPTIGYEQYF; DNA: TGTGCCAGCAGCCAGGAGCCAACAATAGGGTACGAGCAGTACTTC
J: TRBJ2-7; size: NA; length: 15; V: TRBV10-1; D: TRBD2; CDR3: CASSRTSGRNYEQYF; DNA: TGCGCCAGCAGTCGGACTAGCGGGAGAAACTACGAGCAGTACTTC
J: TRBJ2-7; size: NA; length: 16; V: TRBV9; D: TRBD1; CDR3: CASSSYLGQGADEQYF; DNA: TGTGCCAGCAGCTCCTATCTGGGACAGGGGGCCGACGAGCAGTACTTC
J: TRBJ2-7; size: NA; length: 15; V: TRBV7-9; D: NA; CDR3: CASKEVTFSSYEQYF; DNA: TGTGCCAGCAAAGAGGTTACGTTCAGCTCCTACGAGCAGTACTTC
J: TRBJ1-6; size: NA; length: 13; V: TRBV6-6; D: NA; CDR3: CACHRVENSPLHF; DNA: TGTGCCTGCCACAGGGTGGAAAATTCACCCCTCCACTTT
J: TRBJ1-1; size: NA; length: 16; V: TRBV5-1; D: TRBD1; CDR3: CASSLVTGAMNTEAFF; DNA: TGCGCCAGCAGCTTGGTTACAGGGGCCATGAACACTGAAGCTTTCTTT
J: TRBJ2-2; size: NA; length: 14; V: TRBV11-2; D: TRBD2; CDR3: CASWLAVSTGELFF; DNA: TGTGCCAGCTGGCTAGCGGTCAGCACCGGGGAGCTGTTTTTT
J: TRBJ2-2; size: NA; length: 17; V: TRBV5-4; D: TRBD2; CDR3: CASSEGLAGTGTGELFF; DNA: TGTGCCAGCAGCGAGGGACTAGCGGGCACGGGCACCGGGGAGCTGTTTTTT
J: TRBJ2-7; size: NA; length: 12; V: TRBV5-1; D: NA; CDR3: CASSLRGDEQYF; DNA: TGCGCCAGCAGCTTGCGTGGGGACGAGCAGTACTTC
J: TRBJ2-2; size: NA; length: 15; V: TRBV5-4; D: TRBD1; CDR3: CASSPRDSPPGELFF; DNA: TGTGCCAGCAGCCCTCGGGACAGCCCCCCCGGGGAGCTGTTTTTT
J: TRBJ1-5; size: NA; length: 16; V: TRBV28; D: TRBD1; CDR3: CASSPIRAGGNQPQHF; DNA: TGTGCCAGCAGTCCAATACGGGCAGGGGGGAATCAGCCCCAGCATTTT
J: TRBJ2-3; size: NA; length: 13; V: TRBV5-4; D: NA; CDR3: CASSRTSTDTQYF; DNA: TGTGCCAGCAGCAGAACTAGCACAGATACGCAGTATTTT
J: TRBJ1-5; size: NA; length: 13; V: TRBV6-6; D: NA; CDR3: CASSYSLEQPQHF; DNA: TGTGCCAGCAGTTACTCGTTGGAACAGCCCCAGCATTTT
J: TRBJ2-7; size: NA; length: 14; V: TRBV6-1; D: NA; CDR3: CASSERGGSYEQYF; DNA: TGTGCCAGCAGTGAGAGGGGGGGCTCGTACGAGCAGTACTTC
J: TRBJ2-3; size: NA; length: 17; V: TRBV11-1; D: TRBD2; CDR3: CASSLSRGNLGTDTQYF; DNA: TGTGCCAGCAGCTTATCGCGGGGGAATTTAGGTACAGATACGCAGTATTTT
J: TRBJ2-1; size: NA; length: 18; V: TRBV7-6; D: NA; CDR3: CASSLEAPGGLGRNEQFF; DNA: TGTGCCAGCAGCTTAGAGGCCCCTGGGGGACTTGGACGCAATGAGCAGTTCTTC
J: TRBJ1-1; size: NA; length: 12; V: TRBV6-1; D: NA; CDR3: CASSGQNTEAFF; DNA: TGTGCCAGCAGCGGACAGAACACTGAAGCTTTCTTT
J: TRBJ2-6; size: NA; length: 19; V: TRBV28; D: NA; CDR3: CASSTQTDPLSLGANVLTF; DNA: TGTGCCAGCAGTACCCAGACAGACCCTCTCTCTTTAGGGGCCAACGTCCTGACTTTC
J: TRBJ1-2; size: NA; length: 13; V: TRBV6-6; D: NA; CDR3: CASSSVQTYGYTF; DNA: TGTGCCAGCAGTTCGGTACAAACCTATGGCTACACCTTC
J: TRBJ2-1; size: NA; length: 13; V: TRBV7-3; D: TRBD2; CDR3: CASSPPLANEQFF; DNA: TGTGCCAGCAGCCCGCCACTAGCGAATGAGCAGTTCTTC
J: TRBJ1-4; size: NA; length: 14; V: TRBV28; D: NA; CDR3: CASRPAGSNEKLFF; DNA: TGTGCCAGCCGGCCCGCCGGTTCTAATGAAAAACTGTTTTTT
J: TRBJ2-7; size: NA; length: 14; V: TRBV5-1; D: NA; CDR3: CASSRELAIHEQYF; DNA: TGCGCCAGCAGTAGAGAATTAGCAATCCACGAGCAGTACTTC
J: TRBJ1-1; size: NA; length: 14; V: TRBV7-2; D: NA; CDR3: CASSLVGAGTEAFF; DNA: TGTGCCAGCAGCTTAGTAGGGGCCGGCACTGAAGCTTTCTTT
J: TRBJ2-3; size: NA; length: 15; V: TRBV6-6; D: TRBD2; CDR3: CASRRVSGSPDTQYF; DNA: TGTGCCAGCAGGCGAGTTAGCGGGAGTCCGGATACGCAGTATTTT
J: TRBJ2-7; size: NA; length: 14; V: TRBV27; D: NA; CDR3: CASSPRQGPYEQYF; DNA: TGTGCCAGCAGTCCCCGACAAGGCCCCTACGAGCAGTACTTC
J: TRBJ2-7; size: NA; length: 16; V: TRBV5-1; D: NA; CDR3: CASSQDGGRKGYEQYF; DNA: TGCGCCAGCAGCCAGGACGGGGGGCGCAAGGGCTACGAGCAGTACTTC
J: TRBJ1-1; size: NA; length: 12; V: TRBV18; D: NA; CDR3: CASSPDDIAAFF; DNA: TGTGCCAGCTCACCTGACGACATTGCAGCTTTCTTT
J: TRBJ1-5; size: NA; length: 14; V: TRBV4-1; D: TRBD1; CDR3: CASSQGQGGQPQHF; DNA: TGCGCCAGCAGCCAAGGACAGGGTGGTCAGCCCCAGCATTTT
J: TRBJ2-2; size: once; length: 14; V: TRBV9; D: TRBD1; CDR3: CASRGQGAVGELFF; DNA: TGTGCCAGCAGGGGACAGGGGGCTGTCGGGGAGCTGTTTTTT
J: TRBJ2-5; size: NA; length: 16; V: TRBV5-1; D: TRBD2; CDR3: CASSSSETSGRETQYF; DNA: TGCGCCAGCAGCTCATCCGAGACTAGCGGGAGGGAGACCCAGTACTTC
J: TRBJ1-3; size: NA; length: 15; V: TRBV11-2; D: NA; CDR3: CASSLAAGSGNTIYF; DNA: TGTGCCAGCAGCTTAGCAGCAGGGTCTGGAAACACCATATATTTT
J: TRBJ2-7; size: NA; length: 15; V: TRBV5-1; D: NA; CDR3: CASSLARGDLYEQYF; DNA: TGCGCCAGCAGCTTGGCCCGGGGAGACCTCTACGAGCAGTACTTC
J: TRBJ2-3; size: NA; length: 12; V: TRBV6-6; D: NA; CDR3: CASSYSEGTQYF; DNA: TGTGCCAGCAGTTACTCAGAGGGTACGCAGTATTTT
J: TRBJ2-5; size: NA; length: 15; V: TRBV9; D: NA; CDR3: CASSVGVVGPETQYF; DNA: TGTGCCAGCAGCGTAGGAGTGGTCGGGCCGGAGACCCAGTACTTC
J: TRBJ2-5; size: once; length: 14; V: TRBV5-4; D: NA; CDR3: CASSLGGRQETQYF; DNA: TGTGCCAGCAGCTTGGGGGGGCGCCAAGAGACCCAGTACTTC
J: TRBJ1-2; size: once; length: 16; V: TRBV5-1; D: NA; CDR3: CASKASPRQGIYGYTF; DNA: TGCGCCAGCAAAGCTTCCCCGAGGCAGGGGATCTATGGCTACACCTTC
J: TRBJ1-2; size: few; length: 14; V: TRBV4-1; D: NA; CDR3: CASSQGDGQGGYTF; DNA: TGCGCCAGCAGCCAAGGGGACGGCCAGGGTGGCTACACCTTC
J: TRBJ2-1; size: NA; length: 16; V: TRBV4-1; D: TRBD1; CDR3: CASSQEGTGADYEQFF; DNA: TGCGCCAGCAGCCAAGAGGGGACAGGGGCGGACTATGAGCAGTTCTTC